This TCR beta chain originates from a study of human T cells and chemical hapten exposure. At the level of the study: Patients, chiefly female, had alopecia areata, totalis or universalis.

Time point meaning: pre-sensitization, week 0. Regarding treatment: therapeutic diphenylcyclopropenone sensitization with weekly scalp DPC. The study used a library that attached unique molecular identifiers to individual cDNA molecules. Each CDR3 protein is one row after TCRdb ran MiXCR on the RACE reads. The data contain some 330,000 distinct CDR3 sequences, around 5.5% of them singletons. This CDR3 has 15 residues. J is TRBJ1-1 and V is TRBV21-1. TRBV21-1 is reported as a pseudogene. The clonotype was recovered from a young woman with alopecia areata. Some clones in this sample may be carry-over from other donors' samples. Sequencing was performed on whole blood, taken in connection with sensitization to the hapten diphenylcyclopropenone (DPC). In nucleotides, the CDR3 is TGTGCCAGCAGCAAAGGGATGAGAGCGAACACTGAAGCTTTCTTT. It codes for CASSKGMRANTEAFF.